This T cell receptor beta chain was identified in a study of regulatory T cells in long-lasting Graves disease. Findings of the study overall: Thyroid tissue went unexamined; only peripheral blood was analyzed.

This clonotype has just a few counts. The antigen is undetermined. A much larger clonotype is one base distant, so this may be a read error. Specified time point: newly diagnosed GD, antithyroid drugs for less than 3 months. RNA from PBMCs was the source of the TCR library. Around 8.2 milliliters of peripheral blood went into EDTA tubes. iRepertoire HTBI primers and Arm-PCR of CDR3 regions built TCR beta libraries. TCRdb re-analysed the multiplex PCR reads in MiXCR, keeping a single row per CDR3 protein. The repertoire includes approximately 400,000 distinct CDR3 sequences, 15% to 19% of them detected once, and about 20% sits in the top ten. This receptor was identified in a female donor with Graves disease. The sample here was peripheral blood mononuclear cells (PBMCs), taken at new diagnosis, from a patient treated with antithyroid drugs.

CDR3 loop: CARSARTAYNQPQHF. CDR3 DNA sequence: TGTGCCCGGAGTGCTCGCACGGCTTACAATCAGCCCCAGCATTTT. The chain recombines TRBV30 with TRBJ1-5; D remains unclear. The CDR3 is 15 residues long. CDR1 is GTSNPN and CDR2 is SVGIG in the germline V gene (reference sequence).